This T cell receptor beta chain was retrieved from a study of T cell repertoires in cytomegalovirus infection. Study-level background: Indications of both CMV infection and matching HLA type were provided by public TCR beta signatures. The study, taken as a whole, reports: Ex vivo, HLA-C-restricted CMV-specific TCR beta clonotypes prevailed over the rest of the response.

TCRdb re-called the reads with MiXCR, one entry per CDR3 protein. The profile shows around 710,000 distinct CDR3 sequences, under 35% of them singletons. Germline V CDR1 and CDR2: SGHTA, FQGNSA. The V end was cut by 2 bases, the J end by 4 bases, with 8 bases between. The CDR3 consists of 13 residues. On this clonotype: Its cognate antigen is unknown.

This material consisted of cultured CD8+ T cells from PBMCs, taken from culture after CMV antigen stimulation. This receptor was taken from a human donor in good health (CMV status not recorded). Some clones in this sample may be carry-over from other donors' samples. V gene TRBV7-2 combines with J gene TRBJ2-5; D is ambiguous. The CDR3 reads CASSLIGIETQYF. The CDR3 region has the DNA TGTGCCAGCAGCTTAATTGGTATAGAGACCCAGTACTTC. Filled out from reference TRBV7-2 and TRBJ2-5, the complete variable domain reads GAGVSQSPSNKVTEKGKDVELRCDPISGHTALYWYRQSLGQGLEFLIYFQGNSAPDKSGLPSDRFSAERTGGSVSTLTIQRTQQEDSAVYLCASSLIGIETQYFGPGTRLLVL.